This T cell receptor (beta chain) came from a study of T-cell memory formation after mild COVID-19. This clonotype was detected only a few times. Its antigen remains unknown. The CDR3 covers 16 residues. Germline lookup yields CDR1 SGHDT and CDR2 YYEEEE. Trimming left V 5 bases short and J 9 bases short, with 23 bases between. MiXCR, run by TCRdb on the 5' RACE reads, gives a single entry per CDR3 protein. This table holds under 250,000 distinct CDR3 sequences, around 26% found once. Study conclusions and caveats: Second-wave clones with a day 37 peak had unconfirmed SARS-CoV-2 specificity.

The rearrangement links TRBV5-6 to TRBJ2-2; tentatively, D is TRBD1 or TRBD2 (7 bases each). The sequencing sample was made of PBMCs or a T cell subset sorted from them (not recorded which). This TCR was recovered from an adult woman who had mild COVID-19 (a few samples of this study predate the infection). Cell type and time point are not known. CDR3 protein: CASSLQGVAGPWELFF. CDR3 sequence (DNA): TGTGCCAGCAGTCTCCAGGGGGTAGCGGGTCCTTGGGAGCTGTTTTTT.